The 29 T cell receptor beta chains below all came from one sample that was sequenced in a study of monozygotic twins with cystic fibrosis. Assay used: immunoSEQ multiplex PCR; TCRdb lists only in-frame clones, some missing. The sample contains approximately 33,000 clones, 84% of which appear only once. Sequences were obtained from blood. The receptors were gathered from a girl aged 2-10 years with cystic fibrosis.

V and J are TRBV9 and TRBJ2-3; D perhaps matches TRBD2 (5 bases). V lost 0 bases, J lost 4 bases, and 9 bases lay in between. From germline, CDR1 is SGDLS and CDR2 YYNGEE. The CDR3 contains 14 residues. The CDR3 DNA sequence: TGTGCCAGCAGCGTAGGCCCGCGGGCAGATACGCAGTATTTT. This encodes CASSVGPRADTQYF.

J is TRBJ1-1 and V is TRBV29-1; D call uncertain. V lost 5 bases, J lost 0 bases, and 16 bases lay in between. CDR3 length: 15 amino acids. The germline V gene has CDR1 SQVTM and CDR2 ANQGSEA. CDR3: CSVFGLTSMNTEAFF. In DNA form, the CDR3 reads TGCAGCGTTTTCGGACTGACTAGTATGAACACTGAAGCTTTCTTT. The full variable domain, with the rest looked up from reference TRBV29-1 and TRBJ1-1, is SAVISQKPSRDICQRGTSLTIQCQVDSQVTMMFWYRQQPGQSLTLIATANQGSEATYESGFVIDKFPISRPNLTFSTLTVSNMSPEDSSIYLCSVFGLTSMNTEAFFGQGTRLTVV.

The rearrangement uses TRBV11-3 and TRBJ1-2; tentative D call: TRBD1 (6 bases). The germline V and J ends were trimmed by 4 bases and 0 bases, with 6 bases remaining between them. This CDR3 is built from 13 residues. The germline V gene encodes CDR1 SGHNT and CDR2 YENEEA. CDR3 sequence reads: CASSWTANYGYTF. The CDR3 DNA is TGTGCCAGCAGCTGGACAGCTAACTATGGCTACACCTTC. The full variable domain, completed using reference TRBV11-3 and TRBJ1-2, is EAGVVQSPRYKIIEKKQPVAFWCNPISGHNTLYWYLQNLGQGPELLIRYENEEAVDDSQLPKDRFSAERLKGVDSTLKIQPAELGDSAVYLCASSWTANYGYTFGSGTRLTVV.

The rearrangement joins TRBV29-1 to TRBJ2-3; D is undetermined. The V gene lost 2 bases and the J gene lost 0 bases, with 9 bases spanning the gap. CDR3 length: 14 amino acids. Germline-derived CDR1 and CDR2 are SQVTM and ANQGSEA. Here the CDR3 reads CSVERRDSTDTQYF. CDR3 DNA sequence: TGCAGCGTTGAAAGGAGAGATAGCACAGATACGCAGTATTTT.

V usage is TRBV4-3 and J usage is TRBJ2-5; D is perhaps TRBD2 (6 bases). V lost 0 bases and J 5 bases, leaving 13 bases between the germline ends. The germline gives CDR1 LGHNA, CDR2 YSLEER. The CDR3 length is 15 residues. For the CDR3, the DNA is TGCGCCAGCAGCCAAGATTGGGGGGTCAGGGAGACCCAGTACTTC. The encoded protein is CASSQDWGVRETQYF.

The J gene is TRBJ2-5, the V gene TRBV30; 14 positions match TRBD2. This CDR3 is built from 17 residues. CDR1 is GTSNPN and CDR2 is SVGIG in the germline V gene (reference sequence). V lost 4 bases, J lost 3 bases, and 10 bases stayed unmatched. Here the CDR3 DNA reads TGTGCCTGGAATTTCGGACTAGCGGGGGGCGCGAAAGAGACCCAGTACTTC. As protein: CAWNFGLAGGAKETQYF.

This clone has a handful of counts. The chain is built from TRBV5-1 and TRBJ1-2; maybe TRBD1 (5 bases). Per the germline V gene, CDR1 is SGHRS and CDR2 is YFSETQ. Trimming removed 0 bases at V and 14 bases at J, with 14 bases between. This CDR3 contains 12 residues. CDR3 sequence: CASSLGGGPMTF. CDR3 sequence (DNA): TGCGCCAGCAGCTTGGGTGGGGGACCCATGACCTTC.

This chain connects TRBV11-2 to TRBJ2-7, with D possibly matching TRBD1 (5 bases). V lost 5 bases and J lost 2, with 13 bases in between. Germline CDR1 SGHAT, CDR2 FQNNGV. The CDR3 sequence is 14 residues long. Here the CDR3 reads CASSPREPTYEQYF. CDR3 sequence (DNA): TGTGCCAGCAGCCCCAGGGAACCGACCTACGAGCAGTACTTC.

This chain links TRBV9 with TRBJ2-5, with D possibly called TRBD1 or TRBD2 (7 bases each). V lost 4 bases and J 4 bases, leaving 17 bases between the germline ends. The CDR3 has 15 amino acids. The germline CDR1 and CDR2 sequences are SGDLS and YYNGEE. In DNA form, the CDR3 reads TGTGCCAGCAGCATAGCACAGGGGAGGGGAGAGACCCAGTACTTC. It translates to CASSIAQGRGETQYF.

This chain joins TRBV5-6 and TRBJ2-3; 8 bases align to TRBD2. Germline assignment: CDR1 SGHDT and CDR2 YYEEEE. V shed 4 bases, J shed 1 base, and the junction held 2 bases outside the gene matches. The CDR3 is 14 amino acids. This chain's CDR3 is CASSISGGTDTQYF. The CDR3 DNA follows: TGTGCCAGCAGCATTAGCGGGGGCACAGATACGCAGTATTTT.

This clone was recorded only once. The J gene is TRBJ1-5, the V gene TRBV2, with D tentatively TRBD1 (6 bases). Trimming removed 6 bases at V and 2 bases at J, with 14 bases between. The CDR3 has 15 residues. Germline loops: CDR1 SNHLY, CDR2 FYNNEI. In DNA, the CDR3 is TGTGCCAGCAGGCCAGAACAGGGCCGCAATCAGCCCCAGCATTTT. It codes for CASRPEQGRNQPQHF.

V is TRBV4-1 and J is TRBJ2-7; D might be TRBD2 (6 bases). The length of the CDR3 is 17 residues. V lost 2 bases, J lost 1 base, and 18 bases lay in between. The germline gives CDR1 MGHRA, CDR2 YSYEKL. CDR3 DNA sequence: TGCGCCAGCAGCCAAACCCGTGCGGGACTGAAGTCCTACGAGCAGTACTTC. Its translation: CASSQTRAGLKSYEQYF.

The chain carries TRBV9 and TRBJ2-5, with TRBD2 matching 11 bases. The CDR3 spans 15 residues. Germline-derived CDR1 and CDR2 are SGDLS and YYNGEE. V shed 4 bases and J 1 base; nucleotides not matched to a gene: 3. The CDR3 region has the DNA TGTGCCAGCAGCCCTAGCGGGGGGCCCCAAGAGACCCAGTACTTC. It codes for CASSPSGGPQETQYF.

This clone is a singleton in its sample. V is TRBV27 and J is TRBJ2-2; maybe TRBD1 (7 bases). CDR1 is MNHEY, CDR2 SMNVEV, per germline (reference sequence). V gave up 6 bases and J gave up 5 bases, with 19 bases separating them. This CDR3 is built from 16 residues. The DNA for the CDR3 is TGTGCCAGCAGACGCCGGGGGACAGCAAATACCGGGGAGCTGTTTTTT. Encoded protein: CASRRRGTANTGELFF.

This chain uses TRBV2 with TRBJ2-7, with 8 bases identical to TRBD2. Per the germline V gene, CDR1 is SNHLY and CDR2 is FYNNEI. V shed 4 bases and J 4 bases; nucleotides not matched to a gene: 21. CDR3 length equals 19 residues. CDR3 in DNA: TGTGCCAGCAGTGCCCCCGGGAGGGATAGTGTCCAGGGGTCTTACGAGCAGTACTTC. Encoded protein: CASSAPGRDSVQGSYEQYF. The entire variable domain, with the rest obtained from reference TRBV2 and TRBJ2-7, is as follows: EPEVTQTPSHQVTQMGQEVILRCVPISNHLYFYWYRQILGQKVEFLVSFYNNEISEKSEIFDDQFSVERPDGSNFTLKIRSTKLEDSAMYFCASSAPGRDSVQGSYEQYFGPGTRLTVT.

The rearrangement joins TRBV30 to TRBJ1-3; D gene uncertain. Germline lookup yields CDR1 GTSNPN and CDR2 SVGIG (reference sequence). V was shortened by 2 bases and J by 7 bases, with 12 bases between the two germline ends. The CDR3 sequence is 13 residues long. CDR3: CAWSLGNLNTIYF. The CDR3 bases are TGTGCCTGGAGTTTGGGAAATCTGAACACCATATATTTT.

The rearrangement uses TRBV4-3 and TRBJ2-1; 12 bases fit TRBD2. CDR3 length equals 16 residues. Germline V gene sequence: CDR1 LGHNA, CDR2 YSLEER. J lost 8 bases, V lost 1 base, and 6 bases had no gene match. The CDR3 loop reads CASSQGLAGGHDEQFF. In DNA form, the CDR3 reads TGCGCCAGCAGCCAAGGGCTAGCGGGGGGGCACGATGAGCAGTTCTTC.

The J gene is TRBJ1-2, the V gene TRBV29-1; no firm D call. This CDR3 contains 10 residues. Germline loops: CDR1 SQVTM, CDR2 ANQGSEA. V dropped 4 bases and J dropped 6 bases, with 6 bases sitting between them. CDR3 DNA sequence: TGCAGCGTTGGACTCAATGGCTACACCTTC. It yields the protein CSVGLNGYTF.

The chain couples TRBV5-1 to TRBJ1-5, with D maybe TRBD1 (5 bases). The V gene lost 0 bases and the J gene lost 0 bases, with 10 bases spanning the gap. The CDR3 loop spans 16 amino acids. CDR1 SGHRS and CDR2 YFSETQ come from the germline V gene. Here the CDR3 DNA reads TGCGCCAGCAGCTTGGCAGGGATCGATAGCAATCAGCCCCAGCATTTT. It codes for CASSLAGIDSNQPQHF.

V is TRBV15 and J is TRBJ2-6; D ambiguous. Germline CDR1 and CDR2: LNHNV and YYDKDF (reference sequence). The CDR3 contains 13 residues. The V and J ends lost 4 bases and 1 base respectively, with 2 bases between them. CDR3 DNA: TGTGCCACCAGCATATCTGGGGCCAACGTCCTGACTTTC. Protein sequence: CATSISGANVLTF.

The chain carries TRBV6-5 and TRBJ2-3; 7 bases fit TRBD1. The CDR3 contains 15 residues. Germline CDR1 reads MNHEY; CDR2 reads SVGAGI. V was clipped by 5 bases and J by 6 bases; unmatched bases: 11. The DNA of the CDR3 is TGTGCCAGCAGTACAGGACAGGAAAGGTGGGATACGCAGTATTTT. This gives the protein CASSTGQERWDTQYF.

The CDR3 region is CASSPRLADTQYF. The CDR3 coding sequence is TGTGCCAGCAGTCCTCGACTTGCAGATACGCAGTATTTT. This chain uses TRBV6-5 with TRBJ2-3; D not certain. The V gene lost 5 bases and the J gene lost 4 bases, with 10 bases spanning the gap. This CDR3 has 13 residues. Germline CDR1 reads MNHEY; CDR2 reads SVGAGI.

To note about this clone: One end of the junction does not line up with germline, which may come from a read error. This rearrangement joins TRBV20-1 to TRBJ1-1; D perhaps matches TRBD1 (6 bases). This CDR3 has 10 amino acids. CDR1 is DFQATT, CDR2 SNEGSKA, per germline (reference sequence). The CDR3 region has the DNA TGCAGTGCTAGAGGAGGGCAGGGACACTTT. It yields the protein CSARGGQGHF.

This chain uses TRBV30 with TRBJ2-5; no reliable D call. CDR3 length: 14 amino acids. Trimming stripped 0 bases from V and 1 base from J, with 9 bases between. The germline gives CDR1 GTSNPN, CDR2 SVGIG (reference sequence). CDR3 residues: CAWSVGRIQETQYF. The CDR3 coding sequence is TGTGCCTGGAGTGTAGGAAGGATCCAAGAGACCCAGTACTTC. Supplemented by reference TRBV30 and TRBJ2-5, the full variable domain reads SQTIHQWPATLVQPVGSPLSLECTVEGTSNPNLYWYRQAAGRGLQLLFYSVGIGQISSEVPQNLSASRPQDRQFILSSKKLLLSDSGFYLCAWSVGRIQETQYFGPGTRLLVL.

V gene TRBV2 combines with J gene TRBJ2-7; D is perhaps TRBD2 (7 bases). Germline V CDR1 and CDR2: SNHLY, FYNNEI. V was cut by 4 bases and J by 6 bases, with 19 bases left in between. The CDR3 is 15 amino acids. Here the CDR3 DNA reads TGTGCCAGCAGTGGGTTCTGGCGGGGGCCAGGCGAGCAGTACTTC. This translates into CASSGFWRGPGEQYF.

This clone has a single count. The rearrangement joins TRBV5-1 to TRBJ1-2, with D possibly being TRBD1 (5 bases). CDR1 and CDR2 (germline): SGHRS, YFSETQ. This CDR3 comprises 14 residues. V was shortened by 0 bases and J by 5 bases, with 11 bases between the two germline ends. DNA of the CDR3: TGCGCCAGCAGCTTGGGGTTAAGGGGTTATGGCTACACCTTC. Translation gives CASSLGLRGYGYTF.

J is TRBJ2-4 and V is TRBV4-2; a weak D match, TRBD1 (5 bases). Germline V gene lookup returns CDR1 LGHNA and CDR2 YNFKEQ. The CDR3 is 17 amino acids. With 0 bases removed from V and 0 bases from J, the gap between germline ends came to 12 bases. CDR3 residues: CASSQDPGILAKNIQYF. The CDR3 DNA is TGTGCCAGCAGCCAAGATCCAGGGATACTAGCCAAAAACATTCAGTACTTC.

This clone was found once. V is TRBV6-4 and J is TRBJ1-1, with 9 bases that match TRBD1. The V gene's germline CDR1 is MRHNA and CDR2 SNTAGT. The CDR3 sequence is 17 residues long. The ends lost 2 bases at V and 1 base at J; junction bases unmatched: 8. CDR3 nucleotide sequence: TGTGCCAGCAGTGACAGAGGGACAGGGATCACGAACACTGAAGCTTTCTTT. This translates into CASSDRGTGITNTEAFF.

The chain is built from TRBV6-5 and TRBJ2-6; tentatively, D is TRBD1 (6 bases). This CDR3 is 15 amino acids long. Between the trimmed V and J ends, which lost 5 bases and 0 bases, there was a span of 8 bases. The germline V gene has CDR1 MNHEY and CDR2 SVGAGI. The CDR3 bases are TGTGCCAGCAGTAGGGGACACTCTGGGGCCAACGTCCTGACTTTC. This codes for CASSRGHSGANVLTF.